The 32 T cell receptor beta chains in this list originate from one sample, sequenced in a study of shared clonotypes between healthy human individuals (TCRdb year 2020). Library generation was performed with the immunoSEQ multiplex PCR assay. TCRdb's version of the immuneACCESS table is confined to in-frame rearrangements and falls short of the full clone set. An unresolved V gene accounts for under half of the shortfall where checked; the remainder is of unknown origin. The sample profile shows over a million clones; more than 95% of them were found once. The top ten hold roughly 1.2% of the sample. The sample comprised naive CD4+ T cells sorted from blood. Reading the label with the study, this specimen's cell subset or site is: CD45RA+ positively selected. The receptors were gathered from a young man in good health.

This clone appeared a single time. The rearrangement joins TRBV27 to TRBJ2-1; D gene unclear. This CDR3 is 13 amino acids long. From germline, CDR1 is MNHEY and CDR2 SMNVEV (reference sequence). V lost 6 bases to trimming and J lost 15 bases, with 21 bases between them. This CDR3 reads CASRRSGVFHPFF. CDR3 nucleotides: TGTGCCAGCAGGAGATCGGGTGTGTTCCACCCGTTCTTC.

The J gene is TRBJ2-5, the V gene TRBV14, with 8 bases identical to TRBD1. In germline, CDR1 is SGHDN, CDR2 FVKESK. The CDR3 extends over 16 amino acids. J lost 0 bases, V lost 1 base, and 4 bases had no gene match. The chain's CDR3 is CASSQVRDRYQETQYF. The CDR3 coding sequence is TGTGCCAGCAGCCAAGTCAGGGACAGGTACCAAGAGACCCAGTACTTC.

With regard to this clone: Within the sample, other DNA sequences also encode this same CDR3. The J gene is TRBJ2-5, the V gene TRBV5-1; D ambiguous. This CDR3 comprises 12 residues. CDR1 is SGHRS and CDR2 is YFSETQ in the germline V gene. The V end lost 5 bases, the J end lost 1 base, and 6 bases lay between the germline ends. CDR3 residues: CASSQSQETQYF. The CDR3 coding sequence is TGCGCCAGCAGTCAGAGCCAAGAGACCCAGTACTTC.

The chain carries TRBV9 and TRBJ2-1; 10 bases line up with TRBD2. Germline loops: CDR1 SGDLS, CDR2 YYNGEE. J was trimmed by 6 bases and V by 0 bases; bases with no gene match: 3. The CDR3 consists of 15 residues. CDR3 sequence: CASSVDSGRINEQFF. DNA of the CDR3: TGTGCCAGCAGCGTAGATAGCGGGAGGATCAATGAGCAGTTCTTC.

The V call is TRBV28, the J call TRBJ2-3; 7 nucleotides match TRBD2. Germline CDR1 is MDHEN and CDR2 is SYDVKM. Trimming at V came to 4 bases and at J to 0 bases, leaving 4 bases not matched to a gene. CDR3 size: 15 residues. The CDR3 sequence is CASSSFSGSTDTQYF. The CDR3 DNA reads TGTGCCAGCAGTTCCTTTAGCGGGAGCACAGATACGCAGTATTTT. Full variable domain (rest looked up from reference TRBV28 and TRBJ2-3): DVKVTQSSRYLVKRTGEKVFLECVQDMDHENMFWYRQDPGLGLRLIYFSYDVKMKEKGDIPEGYSVSREKKERFSLILESASTNQTSMYLCASSSFSGSTDTQYFGPGTRLTVL.

The chain carries TRBV11-2 and TRBJ2-1, with no clear D. The CDR3 consists of 17 residues. Trimming stripped 1 base from V and 3 bases from J, with 16 bases between. In germline, CDR1 is SGHAT, CDR2 FQNNGV. The DNA of the CDR3 is TGTGCCAGCAGCTTAGCCCCTATGGCTAACTACTACAATGAGCAGTTCTTC. Protein product: CASSLAPMANYYNEQFF.

V usage is TRBV19 and J usage is TRBJ1-5; D is unclear. This CDR3 contains 13 residues. V was clipped by 7 bases and J by 4 bases, with 11 bases between them. CDR1 and CDR2 from the germline V gene are LNHDA and SQIVND (reference sequence). The CDR3 protein is CASTPGNNQPQHF. The CDR3 coding sequence is TGTGCCAGTACCCCCGGGAATAATCAGCCCCAGCATTTT.

Comments on this clone: One end of the junction varies from germline; a read error may be responsible. This chain joins TRBV5-4 and TRBJ2-7, with 8 bases that match TRBD1. The CDR3 is 14 amino acids. The germline V gene has CDR1 SGHNT and CDR2 YYREEE (reference sequence). The CDR3 nucleotides read TGTGCCAGCAGTTTGGGACAGGATACCTACGAGCAGTACTTC. Translation gives CASSLGQDTYEQYF.

The gene calls are TRBV11-2 and TRBJ2-3; TRBD1 aligns across 7 bases. The germline CDR1 and CDR2 sequences are SGHAT and FQNNGV. The CDR3 is made up of 13 amino acids. V shed 6 bases and J 6 bases; nucleotides not matched to a gene: 6. CDR3 nucleotides: TGTGCCAGCAGACCGGACAGGCCCGATACGCAGTATTTT. It is translated as CASRPDRPDTQYF.

The V and J genes are TRBV10-3 and TRBJ1-4, with TRBD1 as a possible D gene (5 bases). V dropped 6 bases and J dropped 7 bases, with 15 bases sitting between them. The CDR3 is made up of 14 amino acids. In germline, CDR1 is ENHRY, CDR2 SYGVKD. CDR3 amino acids: CAIRGDGGGEKLFF. DNA for the CDR3: TGTGCCATCAGAGGGGACGGTGGGGGTGAAAAACTGTTTTTT.

The rearrangement joins TRBV29-1 to TRBJ2-5, with TRBD2 matching 7 bases. With 6 bases clipped from V and 5 bases from J, the junction kept 9 bases outside the gene matches. From germline, CDR1 is SQVTM and CDR2 ANQGSEA. The CDR3 spans 13 residues. CDR3 region: CSVGEGREETQYF. For the CDR3, the DNA is TGCAGCGTGGGGGAGGGGAGGGAGGAGACCCAGTACTTC. Combining the CDR3 with reference TRBV29-1 and TRBJ2-5 gives the whole variable domain SAVISQKPSRDICQRGTSLTIQCQVDSQVTMMFWYRQQPGQSLTLIATANQGSEATYESGFVIDKFPISRPNLTFSTLTVSNMSPEDSSIYLCSVGEGREETQYFGPGTRLLVL.

The chain recombines TRBV10-3 with TRBJ2-3; TRBD2 matches at 7 bases. The CDR3 is 15 amino acids. Germline V gene lookup returns CDR1 ENHRY and CDR2 SYGVKD. J lost 0 bases, V lost 4 bases, and 4 bases had no gene match. CDR3 nucleotide sequence: TGTGCCATCAGTGCCAGCGGGGCTAGCACAGATACGCAGTATTTT. It yields the protein CAISASGASTDTQYF.

J is TRBJ2-7 and V is TRBV5-5; D possibly corresponds to TRBD1 (5 bases). From germline, CDR1 is SGHKS and CDR2 YYEKEE (reference sequence). Deletions cut 0 bases from V and 3 bases from J, with 16 bases between. The CDR3 has 16 amino acids. The CDR3: CASSLALLKGHYEQYF. CDR3 sequence (DNA): TGTGCCAGCAGCTTGGCGCTACTAAAGGGGCACTACGAGCAGTACTTC.

With respect to this clone: This same CDR3 is encoded by further DNA sequences in the sample. The gene calls are TRBV28 and TRBJ1-1; 9 bases fit TRBD1. The V gene end was trimmed by 3 bases and the J gene end by 0 bases; junction bases not matched to a gene: 2. The germline V gene has CDR1 MDHEN and CDR2 SYDVKM. There are 15 residues in the CDR3. CDR3 in DNA: TGTGCCAGCAGTTTTAACAGGGGGCTGAACACTGAAGCTTTCTTT. It is translated as CASSFNRGLNTEAFF.

V usage is TRBV7-9 and J usage is TRBJ2-1, with TRBD2 matching 14 bases. J gave up 6 bases and V 3 bases, and 7 bases lay outside the gene matches. The germline gives CDR1 SEHNR, CDR2 FQNEAQ (reference sequence). This CDR3 contains 17 residues. The CDR3 is CASSFSTGLAGVNEQFF. The CDR3 nucleotides are TGTGCCAGCAGCTTTTCGACGGGACTAGCGGGAGTCAATGAGCAGTTCTTC.

This clone occurred once. V is TRBV18 and J is TRBJ1-1; 7 nucleotides align to TRBD1. The length of the CDR3 is 14 residues. Germline V lookup: CDR1 KGHSH, CDR2 LQKENI. J lost 1 base, V lost 5 bases, and 4 bases had no gene match. The DNA of the CDR3 is TGTGCCAGCTCAGTCGACAGGGCGAACACTGAAGCTTTCTTT. This encodes CASSVDRANTEAFF.

The chain couples TRBV5-4 to TRBJ2-3, with D perhaps TRBD2 (6 bases). Trimming shortened V by 1 base and J by 0 bases, and 6 bases separated the two germline ends. The CDR3 loop spans 14 amino acids. Germline V lookup: CDR1 SGHNT, CDR2 YYREEE (reference sequence). CDR3 amino acids: CASSLSGSTDTQYF. In DNA, the CDR3 is TGTGCCAGCAGCTTGAGCGGGAGCACAGATACGCAGTATTTT.

V gene TRBV11-2 combines with J gene TRBJ2-7; 10 positions match TRBD2. V shed 4 bases and J 6 bases; nucleotides not matched to a gene: 15. Germline CDR1 and CDR2: SGHAT and FQNNGV. The CDR3 has 17 amino acids. CDR3 nucleotide sequence: TGTGCCAGCAGCTCCTTCCCTAGCGGGAGACGAGGCGGCGAGCAGTACTTC. It encodes CASSSFPSGRRGGEQYF.

Concerning this clone itself: The same CDR3 is also encoded by other DNA sequences in this sample. The rearrangement uses TRBV18 and TRBJ1-4, with D uncertain. Trimming removed 2 bases from V and 5 bases from J, with 6 bases in between. Germline lookup yields CDR1 KGHSH and CDR2 LQKENI. This CDR3 region has 13 residues. The CDR3 bases are TGTGCCAGCTCACCAGGCATCAATGAAAAACTGTTTTTT. It translates to CASSPGINEKLFF.

The chain combines TRBV18 with TRBJ1-3, with D unclear. V lost 6 bases to trimming and J lost 0 bases, with 6 bases between them. The CDR3 is 13 amino acids. The germline gives CDR1 KGHSH, CDR2 LQKENI. DNA of the CDR3: TGTGCCAGCTCGGGTGCCTCTGGAAACACCATATATTTT. It codes for CASSGASGNTIYF.

The chain carries TRBV9 and TRBJ2-1; D possibly corresponds to TRBD1 (6 bases). V gave up 4 bases and J gave up 7 bases, with 18 bases separating them. Germline CDR1 and CDR2: SGDLS and YYNGEE. This CDR3 is 15 amino acids long. In DNA, the CDR3 is TGTGCCAGCAGCACTAGAGGGGGATTTTTGAATGAGCAGTTCTTC. Translated: CASSTRGGFLNEQFF.

The chain carries TRBV11-2 and TRBJ2-7, with unresolved D. V was pared by 4 bases and J by 3 bases, with 7 bases between. The CDR3 totals 12 residues. Germline values: CDR1 SGHAT, CDR2 FQNNGV. The DNA of the CDR3 is TGTGCCAGCAGCTCCCCGTACTACGAGCAGTACTTC. Protein: CASSSPYYEQYF.

About this clone itself: The sample carries other DNA sequences with the same CDR3. The chain joins TRBV4-3 to TRBJ2-5; a weak D match, TRBD2 (5 bases). This CDR3 has 14 amino acids. Germline CDR1 and CDR2: LGHNA and YSLEER. Trimming cost V 0 bases and J 4 bases, with 9 bases left between them. CDR3 sequence reads: CASSQEGRGETQYF. Written as DNA, the CDR3 is TGCGCCAGCAGCCAAGAGGGCCGGGGAGAGACCCAGTACTTC.

The genes are TRBV7-9 and TRBJ2-7; D not resolved. Trimming left V 0 bases short and J 3 bases short, with 6 bases between. CDR3 length: 13 residues. CDR1 and CDR2 (germline): SEHNR, FQNEAQ (reference sequence). CDR3 sequence reads: CASSLASSYEQYF. CDR3 nucleotide sequence: TGTGCCAGCAGCTTAGCTAGCAGCTACGAGCAGTACTTC.

The chain carries TRBV19 and TRBJ2-7, with 7 bases lining up with TRBD1. Germline CDR1 reads LNHDA; CDR2 reads SQIVND (reference sequence). V trimming: 5 bases; J trimming: 2 bases; junction bases outside the gene matches: 3. The CDR3 length is 13 residues. In nucleotides, the CDR3 is TGTGCCAGTAGTCAGGGACAGCCCTACGAGCAGTACTTC. Its protein product is CASSQGQPYEQYF.

The chain joins TRBV11-2 to TRBJ1-5; D uncertain. The CDR3 length is 13 residues. Germline CDR1 and CDR2: SGHAT and FQNNGV. The V end lost 5 bases, the J end lost 4 bases, and 9 bases lay between the germline ends. CDR3 loop: CASSDRRNQPQHF. The CDR3 DNA sequence: TGTGCCAGCAGCGATAGAAGAAATCAGCCCCAGCATTTT. The variable domain in full, with the rest retrieved from reference TRBV11-2 and TRBJ1-5, is EAGVAQSPRYKIIEKRQSVAFWCNPISGHATLYWYQQILGQGPKLLIQFQNNGVVDDSQLPKDRFSAERLKGVDSTLKIQPAKLEDSAVYLCASSDRRNQPQHFGDGTRLSIL.

This sequence joins TRBV7-6 and TRBJ2-7, with 7 positions matching TRBD2. V dropped 1 base and J dropped 4; count of bases not matched to a gene: 19. The germline gives CDR1 SGHVS, CDR2 FNYEAQ. This CDR3 spans 19 amino acids. The CDR3 loop is CASSLVTTRVGGSSYEQYF. The DNA of the CDR3 is TGTGCCAGCAGCTTAGTTACGACGAGGGTTGGCGGGAGTTCGTACGAGCAGTACTTC.

This chain joins TRBV4-1 and TRBJ2-3; 8 bases are a match to TRBD2. The CDR3 sequence is 18 residues long. With V trimmed by 0 bases and J by 1 base, 9 bases remained unmatched. CDR1 and CDR2 (germline): MGHRA, YSYEKL. Written as DNA, the CDR3 is TGCGCCAGCAGCCAAGAAATGGGACCCGGGAGGGGCACAGATACGCAGTATTTT. Translating gives CASSQEMGPGRGTDTQYF.

This clone appeared once. The chain links TRBV2 to TRBJ2-1; TRBD1 matches at 9 bases. The J segment lost 2 bases and the V segment lost 4 bases, leaving 9 bases of the junction unmatched. CDR3 size: 17 residues. The germline V gene encodes CDR1 SNHLY and CDR2 FYNNEI. The chain's CDR3 is CASSVWKGQGPYNEQFF. DNA for the CDR3: TGTGCCAGCAGTGTTTGGAAGGGACAGGGACCCTACAATGAGCAGTTCTTC.

The chain combines TRBV28 with TRBJ1-2; tentatively, D is TRBD1 (6 bases). The CDR3 sequence is 16 residues long. Germline CDR1 MDHEN, CDR2 SYDVKM. The V and J ends lost 4 bases and 2 bases respectively, with 17 bases between them. CDR3 in amino acids: CASSSIQGPGNYGYTF. The CDR3 DNA reads as TGTGCCAGCAGTTCGATACAGGGTCCCGGGAACTATGGCTACACCTTC.

In regard to this clone: It is unclear where the CDR3 begins or ends on the DNA, so no DNA is shown, and the CDR3 is as TCRdb lists it. The V and J genes are TRBV5-1 and TRBJ2-1; TRBD2, the D gene given by the table, was not confirmed from the DNA. The germline V gene encodes CDR1 SGHRS and CDR2 YFSETQ. The CDR3 is 21 residues long, ends included. Here the CDR3 reads CASILDDARTSGRAQHNEQFF.

The rearrangement joins TRBV6-4 to TRBJ2-7, with no clear D. The CDR3 spans 14 residues. Per germline, CDR1 MRHNA and CDR2 SNTAGT. The V end lost 4 bases, the J end lost 0 bases, and 10 bases lay between the germline ends. The CDR3 bases are TGTGCCAGCAGTGTGAGTGGAAGCTCCTACGAGCAGTACTTC. This codes for CASSVSGSSYEQYF.